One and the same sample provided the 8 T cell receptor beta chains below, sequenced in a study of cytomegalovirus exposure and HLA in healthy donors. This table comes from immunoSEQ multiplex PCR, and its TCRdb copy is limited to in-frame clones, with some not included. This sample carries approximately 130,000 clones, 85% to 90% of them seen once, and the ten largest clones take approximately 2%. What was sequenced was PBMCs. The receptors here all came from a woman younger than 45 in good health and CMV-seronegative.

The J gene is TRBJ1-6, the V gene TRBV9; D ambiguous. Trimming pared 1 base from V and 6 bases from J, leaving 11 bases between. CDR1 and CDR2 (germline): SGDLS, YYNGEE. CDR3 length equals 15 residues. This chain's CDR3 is CASSVNLSPNSPLHF. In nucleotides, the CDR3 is TGTGCCAGCAGCGTAAATCTTAGCCCTAATTCACCCCTCCACTTT.

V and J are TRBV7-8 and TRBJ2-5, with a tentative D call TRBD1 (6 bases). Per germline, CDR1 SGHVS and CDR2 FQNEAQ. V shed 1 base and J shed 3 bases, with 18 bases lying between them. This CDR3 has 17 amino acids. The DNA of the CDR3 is TGTGCCAGCAGCTTAGGGGGATCCACAGGGCTCAAAGAGACCCAGTACTTC. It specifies CASSLGGSTGLKETQYF.

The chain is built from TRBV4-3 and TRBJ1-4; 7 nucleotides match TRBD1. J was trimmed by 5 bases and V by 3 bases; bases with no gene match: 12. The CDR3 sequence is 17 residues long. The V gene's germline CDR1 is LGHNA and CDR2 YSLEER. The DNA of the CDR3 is TGCGCCAGCAGCCAGGTGGGCTCAGGGACAGCGAATGAAAAACTGTTTTTT. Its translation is CASSQVGSGTANEKLFF.

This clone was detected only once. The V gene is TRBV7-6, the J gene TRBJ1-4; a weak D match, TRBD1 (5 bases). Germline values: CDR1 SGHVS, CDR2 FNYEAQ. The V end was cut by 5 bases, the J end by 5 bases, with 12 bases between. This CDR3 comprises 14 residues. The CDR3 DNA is TGTGCCAGCAGCCCAAGACAGTTAAATGAAAAACTGTTTTTT. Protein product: CASSPRQLNEKLFF.

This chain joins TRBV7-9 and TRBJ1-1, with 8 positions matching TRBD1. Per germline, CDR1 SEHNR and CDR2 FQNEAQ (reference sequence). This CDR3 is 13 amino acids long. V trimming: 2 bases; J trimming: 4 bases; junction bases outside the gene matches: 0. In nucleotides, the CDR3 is TGTGCCAGCAGCTTACAGGGGGCCACTGAAGCTTTCTTT. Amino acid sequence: CASSLQGATEAFF.

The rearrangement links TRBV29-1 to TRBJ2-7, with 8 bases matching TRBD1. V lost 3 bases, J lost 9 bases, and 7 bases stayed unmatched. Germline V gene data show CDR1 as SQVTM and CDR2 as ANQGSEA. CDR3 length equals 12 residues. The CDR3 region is CSVETGESGQYF. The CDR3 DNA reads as TGCAGCGTTGAGACAGGGGAATCAGGGCAGTACTTC.

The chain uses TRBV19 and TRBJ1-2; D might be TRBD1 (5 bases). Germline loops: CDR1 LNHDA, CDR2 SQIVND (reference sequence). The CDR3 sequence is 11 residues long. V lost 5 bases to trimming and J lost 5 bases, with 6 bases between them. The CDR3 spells CASSSGYGYTF. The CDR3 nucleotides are TGTGCCAGTAGTTCAGGGTATGGCTACACCTTC.

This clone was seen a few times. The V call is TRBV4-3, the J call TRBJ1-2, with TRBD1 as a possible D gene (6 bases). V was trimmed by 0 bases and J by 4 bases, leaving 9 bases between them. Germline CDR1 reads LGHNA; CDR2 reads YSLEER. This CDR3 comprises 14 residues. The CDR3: CASSQEVRGYGYTF. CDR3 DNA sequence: TGCGCCAGCAGCCAAGAAGTCAGGGGCTATGGCTACACCTTC.